Presented here are 3 T cell receptor beta chains from one specimen sequenced in a study of vaccination effects on CD4 cells after COVID-19 (dated by TCRdb to about 2022). Preparation of the library involved the immunoSEQ multiplex PCR assay. TCRdb holds this immuneACCESS table with in-frame rearrangements only. Some clones are missing; in checked studies, unresolved V genes explain under half, and the rest has no known cause. This sample holds fewer than 30,000 clones; over 60% were observed only once. The ten largest account for about a tenth of the sample. These TCRs' antigens remain unknown. To identify antigen-specific CD4+ T cell clonotypes by their expansion, the ViraFEST assay first stimulated PBMC with viral peptide pools and then applied TCR sequencing. After approximately 11 days of culture, CD4+ T cells were isolated with the EasySep CD4+ T cell isolation kit. None of the healthy vaccine recipients had a prior SARS-CoV-2 infection, which was confirmed by nucleocapsid antibody tests that came back negative both before and after vaccination.

This material consisted of CD4+ T cells from PBMCs cultured with HCoV-NL63 spike peptides, taken before COVID-19 vaccination. What this sample's cell subset or site label stands for: HCoV-NL63 spike overlapping peptide pool stimulation. These receptors all come from a human donor who received a COVID-19 vaccine.

This chain uses TRBV15 with TRBJ2-3; D unclear. V lost 1 base and J 1 base, leaving 6 bases between the germline ends. CDR1 is LNHNV and CDR2 is YYDKDF in the germline V gene (reference sequence). The CDR3 is 14 amino acids. For the CDR3, the DNA is TGTGCCACCAGCAGAGCCGACGGCACAGATACGCAGTATTTT. Translated, it gives CATSRADGTDTQYF.

V and J are TRBV14 and TRBJ2-3; TRBD2 agrees at 8 bases. Germline trimming cut 4 bases from V and 3 bases from J; bases unmatched to any gene: 9. CDR3 length: 16 amino acids. In germline, CDR1 is SGHDN, CDR2 FVKESK. The CDR3 DNA reads as TGTGCCAGCAGCCCGAGAGCGGGGGAAAGTACAGATACGCAGTATTTT. Its protein product is CASSPRAGESTDTQYF.

The rearrangement links TRBV5-1 to TRBJ1-5; 8 bases align to TRBD1. Germline CDR1 is SGHRS and CDR2 is YFSETQ. The CDR3 sequence is 15 residues long. The trim removed 3 bases at V and 6 bases at J, leaving 8 bases unmatched. This CDR3 reads CASSSSGGAGQPQHF. The CDR3 DNA follows: TGCGCCAGCAGCTCCTCAGGGGGCGCGGGTCAGCCCCAGCATTTT.